The present T cell receptor (beta chain) was sequenced within a study of regulatory T cells in long-lasting Graves disease. Overall study: Graves' patients who were just diagnosed had used antithyroid drugs for under 3 months.

This CDR3 is 13 amino acids long. V was cut by 6 bases and J by 1 base, with 9 bases left in between. CDR1 is MDHEN, CDR2 SYDVKM, per germline. Whole-study findings and limits: Gene preferences differed: TRBV28, TRBJ1-2, TRBJ2-5 in persistent cases. Persistent Graves' patients showed a TCR diversity that was lower than that of newly diagnosed ones.

Arm-PCR with iRepertoire HTBI primers amplified the CDR3 regions for these TCR beta libraries. TCRdb fed the multiplex PCR reads into MiXCR, producing one record per CDR3 protein. Of around 470,000 distinct CDR3 sequences in the sample, 14% were seen once. This clonotype has at least ten counts. Antigen: not known. Time point here: newly diagnosed GD, antithyroid drugs for less than 3 months. Isolated PBMC RNA provided the starting material for the TCR library. These same data were also listed under a study on T cells in Graves' hyperthyroidism and ophthalmopathy. That investigation notes: Patients aged 18 to 65 had newly diagnosed hyperthyroidism that had lasted under 2 months.

Sequences were derived from peripheral blood mononuclear cells (PBMCs), sampled at new diagnosis, from a patient treated with antithyroid drugs. The chain recombines TRBV28 with TRBJ1-2; D not resolved. The receptor comes from a woman between 45 and 65 years old with Graves disease. The CDR3 is CASRQQINYGYTF. The CDR3 coding sequence is TGTGCCAGCAGACAACAGATTAACTATGGCTACACCTTC.